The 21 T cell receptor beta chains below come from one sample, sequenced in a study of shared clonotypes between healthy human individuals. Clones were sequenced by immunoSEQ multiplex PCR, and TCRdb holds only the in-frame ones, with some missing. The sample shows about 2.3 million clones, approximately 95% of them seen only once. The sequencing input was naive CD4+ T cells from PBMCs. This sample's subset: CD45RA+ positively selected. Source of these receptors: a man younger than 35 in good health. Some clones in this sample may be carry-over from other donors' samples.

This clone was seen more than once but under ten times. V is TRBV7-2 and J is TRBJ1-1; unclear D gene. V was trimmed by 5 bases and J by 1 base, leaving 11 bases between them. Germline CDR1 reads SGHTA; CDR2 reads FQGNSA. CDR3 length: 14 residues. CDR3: CASSGRAANTEAFF. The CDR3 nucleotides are TGTGCCAGCAGCGGGCGGGCCGCGAACACTGAAGCTTTCTTT.

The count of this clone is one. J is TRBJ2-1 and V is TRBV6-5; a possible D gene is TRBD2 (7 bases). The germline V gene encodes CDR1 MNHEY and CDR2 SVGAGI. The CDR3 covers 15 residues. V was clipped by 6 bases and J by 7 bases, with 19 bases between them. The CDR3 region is CASSRGALGLNEQFF. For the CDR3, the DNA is TGTGCCAGCAGCCGGGGGGCTCTAGGGTTGAATGAGCAGTTCTTC.

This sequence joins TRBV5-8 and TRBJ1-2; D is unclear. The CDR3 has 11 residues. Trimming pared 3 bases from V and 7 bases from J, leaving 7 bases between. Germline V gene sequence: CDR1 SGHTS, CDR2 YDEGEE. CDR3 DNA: TGTGCCAGCAGCTGGACGGTTGGCTACACCTTC. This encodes CASSWTVGYTF. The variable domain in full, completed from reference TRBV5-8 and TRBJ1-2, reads EAGVTQSPTHLIKTRGQQATLRCSPISGHTSVYWYQQALGLGLQFLLWYDEGEERNRGNFPPRFSGRQFPNYSSELNVNALELEDSALYLCASSWTVGYTFGSGTRLTVV.

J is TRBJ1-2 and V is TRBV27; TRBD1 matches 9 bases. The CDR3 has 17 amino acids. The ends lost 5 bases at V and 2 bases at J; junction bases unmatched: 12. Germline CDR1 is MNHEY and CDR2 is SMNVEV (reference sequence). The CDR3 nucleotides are TGTGCCAGCAGTGCCCGGGACAGGGTTAACTACAACTATGGCTACACCTTC. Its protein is CASSARDRVNYNYGYTF.

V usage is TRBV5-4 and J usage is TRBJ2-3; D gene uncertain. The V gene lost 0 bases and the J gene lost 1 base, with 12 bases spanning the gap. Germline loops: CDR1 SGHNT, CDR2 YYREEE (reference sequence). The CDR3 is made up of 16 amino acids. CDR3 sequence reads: CASSLGSRTGTDTQYF. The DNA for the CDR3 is TGTGCCAGCAGCTTGGGTTCGCGGACCGGCACAGATACGCAGTATTTT.

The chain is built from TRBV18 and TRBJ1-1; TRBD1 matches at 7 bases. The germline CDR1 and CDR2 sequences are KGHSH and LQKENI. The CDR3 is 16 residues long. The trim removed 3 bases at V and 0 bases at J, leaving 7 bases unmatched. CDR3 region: CASSPDRVAMNTEAFF. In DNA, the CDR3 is TGTGCCAGCTCACCCGACAGGGTGGCGATGAACACTGAAGCTTTCTTT.

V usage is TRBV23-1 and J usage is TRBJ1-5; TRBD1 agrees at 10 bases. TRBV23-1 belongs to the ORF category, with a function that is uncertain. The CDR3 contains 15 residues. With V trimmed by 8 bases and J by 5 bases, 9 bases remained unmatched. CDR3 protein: CASLIPDRGHQPQHF. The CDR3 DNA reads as TGCGCCAGCCTTATACCCGACAGGGGGCATCAGCCCCAGCATTTT.

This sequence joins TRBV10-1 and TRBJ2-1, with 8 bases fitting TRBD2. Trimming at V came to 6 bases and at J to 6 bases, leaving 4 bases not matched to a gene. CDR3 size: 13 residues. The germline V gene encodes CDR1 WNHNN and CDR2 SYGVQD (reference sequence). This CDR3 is CASSESGSNEQFF. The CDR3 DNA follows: TGCGCCAGCAGCGAAAGCGGGAGCAATGAGCAGTTCTTC.

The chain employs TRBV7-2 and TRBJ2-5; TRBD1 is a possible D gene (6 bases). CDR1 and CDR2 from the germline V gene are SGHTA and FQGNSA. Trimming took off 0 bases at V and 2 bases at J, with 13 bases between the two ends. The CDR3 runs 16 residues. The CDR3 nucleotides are TGTGCCAGCAGCTTAGCGACAGGTGATGGGCAAGAGACCCAGTACTTC. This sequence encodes CASSLATGDGQETQYF.

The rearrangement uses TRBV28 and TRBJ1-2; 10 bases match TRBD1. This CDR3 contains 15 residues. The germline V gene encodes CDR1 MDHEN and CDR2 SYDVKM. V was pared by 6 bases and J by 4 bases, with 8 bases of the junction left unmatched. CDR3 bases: TGTGCCAGCAGGACCGGGACAGGGGTAGGCTATGGCTACACCTTC. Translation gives CASRTGTGVGYGYTF.

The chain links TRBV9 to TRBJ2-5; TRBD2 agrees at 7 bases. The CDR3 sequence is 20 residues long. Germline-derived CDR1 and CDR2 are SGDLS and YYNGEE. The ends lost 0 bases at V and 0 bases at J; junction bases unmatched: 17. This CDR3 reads CASSVAGLGFSGPNQETQYF. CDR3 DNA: TGTGCCAGCAGCGTAGCTGGTCTGGGGTTTAGCGGGCCAAACCAAGAGACCCAGTACTTC. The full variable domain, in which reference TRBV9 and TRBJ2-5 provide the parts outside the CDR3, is DSGVTQTPKHLITATGQRVTLRCSPRSGDLSVYWYQQSLDQGLQFLIQYYNGEERAKGNILERFSAQQFPDLHSELNLSSLELGDSALYFCASSVAGLGFSGPNQETQYFGPGTRLLVL.

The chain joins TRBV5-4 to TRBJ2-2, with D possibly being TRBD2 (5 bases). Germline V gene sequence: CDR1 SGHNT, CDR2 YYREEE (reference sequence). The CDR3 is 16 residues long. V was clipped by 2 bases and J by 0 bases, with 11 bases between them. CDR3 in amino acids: CASSFIRESNTGELFF. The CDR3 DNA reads TGTGCCAGCAGCTTTATTAGGGAGTCGAACACCGGGGAGCTGTTTTTT.

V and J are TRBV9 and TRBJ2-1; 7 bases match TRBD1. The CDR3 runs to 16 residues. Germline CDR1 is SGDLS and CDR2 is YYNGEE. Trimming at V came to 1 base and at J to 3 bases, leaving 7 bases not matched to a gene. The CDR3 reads CASSVRGDRLYNEQFF. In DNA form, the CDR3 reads TGTGCCAGCAGCGTACGTGGGGACAGACTCTACAATGAGCAGTTCTTC.

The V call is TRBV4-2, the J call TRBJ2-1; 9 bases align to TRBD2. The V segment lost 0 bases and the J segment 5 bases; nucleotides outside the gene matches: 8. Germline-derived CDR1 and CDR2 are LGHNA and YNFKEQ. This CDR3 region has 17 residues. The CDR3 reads CASSQEFKTSGNNEQFF. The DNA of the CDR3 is TGTGCCAGCAGCCAAGAGTTCAAGACTAGCGGAAACAATGAGCAGTTCTTC.

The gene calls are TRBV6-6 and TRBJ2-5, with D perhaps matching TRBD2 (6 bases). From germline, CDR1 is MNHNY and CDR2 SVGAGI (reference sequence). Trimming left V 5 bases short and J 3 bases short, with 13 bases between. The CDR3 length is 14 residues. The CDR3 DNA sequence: TGTGCCAGCAGTCCCCGGGACTCCGAAGAGACCCAGTACTTC. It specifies CASSPRDSEETQYF.

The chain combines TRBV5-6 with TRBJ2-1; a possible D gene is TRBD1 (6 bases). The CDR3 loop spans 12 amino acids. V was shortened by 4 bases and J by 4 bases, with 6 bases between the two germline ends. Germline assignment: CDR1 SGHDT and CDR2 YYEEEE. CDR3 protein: CASSTGYNEQFF. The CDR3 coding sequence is TGTGCCAGCAGCACAGGGTACAATGAGCAGTTCTTC.

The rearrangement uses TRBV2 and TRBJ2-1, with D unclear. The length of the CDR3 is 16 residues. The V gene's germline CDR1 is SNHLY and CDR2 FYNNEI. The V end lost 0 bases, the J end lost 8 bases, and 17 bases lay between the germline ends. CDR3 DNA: TGTGCCAGCAGTGAAGCGCGGAGTCCCCTCCTTGATGAGCAGTTCTTC. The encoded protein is CASSEARSPLLDEQFF.

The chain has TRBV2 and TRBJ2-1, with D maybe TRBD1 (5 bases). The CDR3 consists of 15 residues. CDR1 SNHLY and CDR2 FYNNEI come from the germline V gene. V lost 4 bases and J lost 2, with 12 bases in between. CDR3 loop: CASSVGRAAYNEQFF. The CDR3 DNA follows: TGTGCCAGCAGTGTGGGCAGGGCAGCCTACAATGAGCAGTTCTTC.

In DNA, the CDR3 is TGTGCCAGCAGCGCACTAGCGAACACCGGGGAGCTGTTTTTT. Translating it yields CASSALANTGELFF. The chain combines TRBV7-2 with TRBJ2-2; possible D gene TRBD2, 5 bases. Trimming took off 5 bases at V and 0 bases at J, with 7 bases between the two ends. From germline, CDR1 is SGHTA and CDR2 FQGNSA. The CDR3 sequence is 14 residues long.

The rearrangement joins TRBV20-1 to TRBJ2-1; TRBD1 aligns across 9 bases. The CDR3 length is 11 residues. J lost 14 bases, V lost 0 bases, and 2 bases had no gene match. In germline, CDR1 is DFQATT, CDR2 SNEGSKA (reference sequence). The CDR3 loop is CSAREGQGEFF. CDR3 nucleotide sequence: TGCAGTGCTAGAGAGGGACAGGGAGAGTTCTTC.

CDR3 bases: TGTGCCAGCAAGATCCGCCCGTCAGAGACCCAGTACTTC. This encodes CASKIRPSETQYF. The V gene is TRBV28, the J gene TRBJ2-5; D gene unclear. V lost 7 bases to trimming and J lost 4 bases, with 13 bases between them. Germline lookup yields CDR1 MDHEN and CDR2 SYDVKM. The length of the CDR3 is 13 residues. The entire variable domain, with the rest obtained from reference TRBV28 and TRBJ2-5, is as follows: DVKVTQSSRYLVKRTGEKVFLECVQDMDHENMFWYRQDPGLGLRLIYFSYDVKMKEKGDIPEGYSVSREKKERFSLILESASTNQTSMYLCASKIRPSETQYFGPGTRLLVL.